The clone carrying this TCR beta chain showed up just a few times. Measured with immunoSEQ multiplex PCR; TCRdb has only the in-frame clones, and not every one. The data show 390,000 or so clones, about nine tenths seen once. This sample was taken from a study of blood T cell repertoires in COVID-19. Whole-study context: Samples came from the United States, Italy and Spain, spanning acute and convalescent COVID-19.

Germline values: CDR1 ENHRY, CDR2 SYGVKD. The CDR3 spans 17 residues. The trim removed 6 bases at V and 5 bases at J, leaving 15 bases unmatched. J is TRBJ2-5 and V is TRBV10-3; 10 bases line up with TRBD2. Source material: peripheral blood. The clonotype originates from a woman under 40 with active or convalescent COVID-19. In nucleotides, the CDR3 is TGTGCCATCAGCCCGGGACTAGCGTCCCGAGCGGGGGAGACCCAGTACTTC. Translating gives CAISPGLASRAGETQYF.